Listed here is a single TCR beta chain. This entry is derived from a study of blood T cell repertoires in COVID-19. Trimming removed 3 bases from V and 15 bases from J, with 15 bases in between. Germline lookup yields CDR1 LNHNV and CDR2 YYDKDF (reference sequence). The CDR3 loop spans 12 amino acids. Repertoires were generated with immunoSEQ multiplex PCR, while TCRdb's copy carries only in-frame clones and drops some. The sample shows under 400,000 clones, 85% to 90% of them seen only once. This sequence originates from a woman in her twenties or thirties who had been exposed to COVID-19. Sequencing was performed on PBMCs or T cells enriched from blood (not recorded which). This chain connects TRBV15 to TRBJ2-1; TRBD1 is a possible D gene (5 bases). The CDR3 sequence is CATSRGQDIRFF. As DNA, the CDR3 is TGTGCCACCAGCAGGGGCCAGGACATTCGGTTCTTC.